Sequencing of this T cell receptor beta chain was carried out in a study of blood T cell repertoires in COVID-19. Some clones are missing from TCRdb's copy, which holds only in-frame ones; the method was immunoSEQ multiplex PCR. Among 270,000 or so clones listed, roughly nine tenths were seen once. Germline V lookup: CDR1 MNHNY, CDR2 SVGAGI (reference sequence). The CDR3 spans 14 residues. V lost 3 bases, J lost 4 bases, and 4 bases stayed unmatched. Sequencing used peripheral blood. The receptor was isolated from a woman aged 25 to 39 with COVID-19, enrolled during active disease. The chain is built from TRBV6-6 and TRBJ1-2, with TRBD1 matching 8 bases. CDR3 loop: CASSYTGQGYGYTF. CDR3 DNA: TGTGCCAGCAGTTATACTGGACAGGGCTATGGCTACACCTTC.